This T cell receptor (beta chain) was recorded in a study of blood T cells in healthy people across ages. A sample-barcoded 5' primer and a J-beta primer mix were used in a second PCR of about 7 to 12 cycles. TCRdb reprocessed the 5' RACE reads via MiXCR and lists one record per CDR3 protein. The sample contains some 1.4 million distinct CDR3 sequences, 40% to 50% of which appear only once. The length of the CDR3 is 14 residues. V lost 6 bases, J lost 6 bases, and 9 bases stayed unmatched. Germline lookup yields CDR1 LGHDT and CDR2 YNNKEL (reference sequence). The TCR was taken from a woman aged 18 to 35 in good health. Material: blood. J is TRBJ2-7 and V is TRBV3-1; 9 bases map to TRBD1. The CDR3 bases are TGTGCCAGCAGACTCCGGGACAGGGACGGCGAGCAGTACTTC. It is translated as CASRLRDRDGEQYF.